This T cell receptor beta chain was sequenced during a study of shared clonotypes between healthy human individuals. Study-wide background: Donor composition was a couple of women and three men, aged 18 to 49.

Study-level results: It was only blood that was sampled, and tissue repertoires likely differ.

Clones were read by immunoSEQ multiplex PCR, and TCRdb kept only the in-frame ones, dropping some. Of about 1 million clones in the sample, roughly 80% were seen once. Germline-derived CDR1 and CDR2 are LNHDA and SQIVND (reference sequence). V trimming: 7 bases; J trimming: 5 bases; junction bases outside the gene matches: 10. CDR3 length equals 15 residues. Turning to this clone: The antigen is undetermined.

The chain carries TRBV19 and TRBJ2-1; 8 positions match TRBD1. The sequencing input was memory CD4+ T cells sorted from blood. Noted subset: CD45RA-negative fraction. This TCR was sampled from a man between 18 and 35 years old in good health. CDR3 bases: TGTGCCAGTACCAAAAGGGGGACAGGAAACAATGAGCAGTTCTTC. Protein sequence: CASTKRGTGNNEQFF.